A selection of T cell receptor beta chains follows, all from one sample in a study of shared clonotypes between healthy human individuals. TCRdb's copy holds only in-frame clones and misses some; the assay was immunoSEQ multiplex PCR. The sample contains approximately 1,500,000 clones, 95% to 99% of which appear only once. The sample consisted of naive CD4+ T cells sorted from blood. The receptors stem from a man aged 25-40 years in good health. Each CDR3 is given with its conserved first and last residue. D genes are given only for firm matches. Clone size is stated in some rows and not others, as once, few, many or a class when expanded.

-,TRBJ2-5,TRBV14,-,TGTGCCAGCAGCCTTCTACTAGGTCAGGAGACCCAGTACTTC,CASSLLLGQETQYF
-,TRBJ2-7,TRBV7-9,TRBD2,TGTGCCAGCAGCTCCACCGGGACTAGCGGGAGTATGAACTTC,CASSSTGTSGSMNF
-,TRBJ2-7,TRBV18,-,TGTGCCAGCTCACCACGGACAGCCTACGAGCAGTACTTC,CASSPRTAYEQYF
once,TRBJ2-6,TRBV4-2,-,TGTGCCAGCAGCCCCTCAACGGGGGCCAACGTCCTGACTTTC,CASSPSTGANVLTF
once,TRBJ2-1,TRBV10-3,TRBD2,TGTGCCATCAGGCTGGCTAGCGGGAGGGTCGTAAGCTCCTACAATGAGCAGTTCTTC,CAIRLASGRVVSSYNEQFF
-,TRBJ2-3,TRBV13,TRBD2,TGTGCCAGCAGCTTAAGAACTAGCGGAAGCCGAGATACGCAGTATTTT,CASSLRTSGSRDTQYF
-,TRBJ2-1,TRBV15,TRBD2,TGTGCCACCGAACAGCTAGCGGGAGACTACAATGAGCAGTTCTTC,CATEQLAGDYNEQFF
-,TRBJ2-7,TRBV28,-,TGTGCCAGCAGTTTATTGCCCAGCTCCTACGAGCAGTACTTC,CASSLLPSSYEQYF
-,TRBJ2-7,TRBV19,TRBD1,TGTGCCAGTAGTACCGGGACAGGGTTTACCTACGAGCAGTACTTC,CASSTGTGFTYEQYF
-,TRBJ2-1,TRBV5-1,TRBD2,TGCGCCAGCAGCTGGGGACTAGCGGGAGGGCCGGACAATGAGCAGTTCTTC,CASSWGLAGGPDNEQFF
-,TRBJ2-7,TRBV27,TRBD2,TGTGCCAGCAGTTTTCGGGACAGATTCGGGCCCCTAGCGGGAGATGAGAGCTACGAGCAGTACTTC,CASSFRDRFGPLAGDESYEQYF
-,TRBJ2-7,TRBV5-4,-,TGTGCCAGCAGCATGTGGACCTACGAGCAGTACTTC,CASSMWTYEQYF
once,TRBJ1-1,TRBV7-2,TRBD1,TGTGCCAGCAGCCTCAGACAGGGGGCCGGAACTGAAGCTTTCTTT,CASSLRQGAGTEAFF
-,TRBJ1-4,TRBV7-8,-,TGTGCCAGCAGCTTAATTGGTGGGGCTGCAACTAATGAAAAACTGTTTTTT,CASSLIGGAATNEKLFF
-,TRBJ2-7,TRBV7-9,TRBD1,TGTGCCAGCAGCTGGGGACAGGGTGGCTCCTACGAGCAGTACTTC,CASSWGQGGSYEQYF
-,TRBJ1-5,TRBV6-5,-,TGTGCCAGCAGTTACACCCGAACCGACAGCCTGGACCAGCATTTT,CASSYTRTDSLDQHF
-,TRBJ2-5,TRBV11-2,-,TGTGCCAGCAGCGCCCCGGGAACAGGAGAAGAGACCCAGTACTTC,CASSAPGTGEETQYF
-,TRBJ2-1,TRBV18,-,TGTGCCAGCTCACCCGGCGGAGCCTACAATGAGCAGTTCTTC,CASSPGGAYNEQFF
once,TRBJ2-5,TRBV5-1,-,TGCGCCAGCAGCCTACAGAATTTCCAAGAGACCCAGTACTTC,CASSLQNFQETQYF
-,TRBJ2-3,TRBV18,-,TGTGCCAGCTCACCAATTCAGGGTATGGGCACAGATACGCAGTATTTT,CASSPIQGMGTDTQYF
-,TRBJ2-7,TRBV11-2,TRBD2,TGTGCCAGCAGCTTAGAACTAGCGAGCTCCTACGAGCAGTACTTC,CASSLELASSYEQYF
-,TRBJ1-5,TRBV28,-,TGTGCCAGCAGTTTCCACGGCGGGGACAACAATCAGCCCCAGCATTTT,CASSFHGGDNNQPQHF
-,TRBJ2-5,TRBV6-1,TRBD1,TGTGCCAGCAGTGCCGGGACAGGGGGCGGACGTCAAGAGACCCAGTACTTC,CASSAGTGGGRQETQYF
-,TRBJ2-1,TRBV9,-,TGTGCCAGCAGCGCCGACGCATTCTGGAATGAGCAGTTCTTC,CASSADAFWNEQFF
-,TRBJ2-1,TRBV2,-,TGTGCCAGCAGTGTTTGGGGGCATGAGCAGTTCTTC,CASSVWGHEQFF
-,TRBJ1-1,TRBV18,-,TGTGCCAGCTCACCCCGCCTCGGGTTGGACACTGAAGCTTTCTTT,CASSPRLGLDTEAFF
-,TRBJ2-1,TRBV5-4,-,TGTGCCAGCAGCCCAGGAGGGCCCTCCTACAATGAGCAGTTCTTC,CASSPGGPSYNEQFF
-,TRBJ2-3,TRBV7-8,-,TGTGCCAGTAAACGGACAGTCTACACAGATACGCAGTATTTT,CASKRTVYTDTQYF
-,TRBJ2-5,TRBV4-1,-,TGCGCCAGCAGCCTTACAGGCGGACCCCAACGACATATACAAGAGACCCAGTACTTC,CASSLTGGPQRHIQETQYF
-,TRBJ1-5,TRBV29-1,-,TGCAGCGTTCCGGCTTTACAGGGAGTTCAGCCCCAGCATTTT,CSVPALQGVQPQHF
-,TRBJ2-5,TRBV7-9,TRBD1,TGTGCCAGCAGCTCTGGACAGGGGGCGCGGGGAGAGACCCAGTACTTC,CASSSGQGARGETQYF
-,TRBJ1-5,TRBV25-1,-,TGTGCCAGCAGTGGCCTAGGGGGGGCGAATCAGCCCCAGCATTTT,CASSGLGGANQPQHF
-,TRBJ2-4,TRBV27,-,TGTGCCGTAAGAAATACAGGGACGGGCATTCAGTACTTC,CAVRNTGTGIQYF
-,TRBJ2-5,TRBV19,TRBD2,TGTGCCAGTAGGGAGCGCGGACTAGCCGAGACCCAGTACTTC,CASRERGLAETQYF
-,TRBJ1-2,TRBV7-9,TRBD1,TGTGCCAGCAGCTTGTCCCTTATCCCCGCCGGGACAGTTAACTATGGCTACACCTTC,CASSLSLIPAGTVNYGYTF
-,TRBJ2-1,TRBV7-2,-,TGTGCCAGCAACCCCCAGTGGAGTGAGCAGTTCTTC,CASNPQWSEQFF
-,TRBJ2-5,TRBV19,TRBD1,TGTGCCAGTAGTACCGGACAGGCTCTACAAGAGACCCAGTACTTC,CASSTGQALQETQYF